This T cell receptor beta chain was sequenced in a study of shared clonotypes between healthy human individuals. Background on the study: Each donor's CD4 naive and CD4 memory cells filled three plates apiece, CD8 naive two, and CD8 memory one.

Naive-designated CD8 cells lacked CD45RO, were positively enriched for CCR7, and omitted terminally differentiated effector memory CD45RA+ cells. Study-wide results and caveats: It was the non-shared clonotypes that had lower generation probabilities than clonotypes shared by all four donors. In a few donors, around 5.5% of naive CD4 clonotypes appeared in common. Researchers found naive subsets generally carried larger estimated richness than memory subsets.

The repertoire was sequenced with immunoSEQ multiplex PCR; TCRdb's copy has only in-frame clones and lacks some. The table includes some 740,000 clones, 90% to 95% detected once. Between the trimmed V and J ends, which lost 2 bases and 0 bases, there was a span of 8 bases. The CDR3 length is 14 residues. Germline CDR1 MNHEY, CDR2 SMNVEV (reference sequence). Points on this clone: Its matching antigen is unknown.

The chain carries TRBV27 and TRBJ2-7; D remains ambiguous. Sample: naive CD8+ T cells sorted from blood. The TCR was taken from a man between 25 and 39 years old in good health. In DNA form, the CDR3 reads TGTGCCAGCAGTTTAGGAGACAACTCCTACGAGCAGTACTTC. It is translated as CASSLGDNSYEQYF.